A single sample is the source of the 7 T cell receptor beta chains below, sequenced in a study of T cells after yellow fever vaccination. TCRdb passed the 5' RACE reads through MiXCR, listing each CDR3 protein once. The data contain over 110,000 distinct CDR3 sequences, 6.5% to 8.5% of them singletons. This specimen was CD4+ T cells sorted from PBMCs, taken 5 days after the yellow fever booster vaccination. Source of these receptors: a man in his thirties or forties who received the YFV17D yellow fever vaccine.

This clonotype was seen repeatedly, ten times or more. The chain employs TRBV18 and TRBJ2-1, with TRBD2 matching over 8 bases. This CDR3 spans 16 amino acids. The germline V gene encodes CDR1 KGHSH and CDR2 LQKENI. V trimming: 3 bases; J trimming: 6 bases; junction bases outside the gene matches: 10. For the CDR3, the DNA is TGTGCCAGCTCACCTGTTGGTCTGGCGGGAGGCAATGAGCAGTTCTTC. Amino acid sequence: CASSPVGLAGGNEQFF.

This clonotype was observed at least ten times. The rearrangement links TRBV9 to TRBJ2-3; 7 positions agree with TRBD1. The germline CDR1 and CDR2 sequences are SGDLS and YYNGEE. Unmatched junction bases numbered 3, after V lost 2 bases and J lost 3 bases. The CDR3 is made up of 14 amino acids. The CDR3 reads CASSVDRVTDTQYF. Written as DNA, the CDR3 is TGTGCCAGCAGCGTCGACAGGGTGACAGATACGCAGTATTTT.

This clonotype was seen a few times. The genes are TRBV19 and TRBJ2-3, with D possibly TRBD1 on 6 matching bases. V lost 3 bases to trimming and J lost 1 base, with 11 bases between them. Germline V lookup: CDR1 LNHDA, CDR2 SQIVND (reference sequence). The CDR3 extends over 15 amino acids. CDR3 nucleotide sequence: TGTGCCAGTAGTATCGGACAGAGGGGCACAGATACGCAGTATTTT. Protein: CASSIGQRGTDTQYF.

This clonotype appeared many times. This rearrangement joins TRBV20-1 to TRBJ1-1; tentative D call: TRBD1 (5 bases). CDR1 and CDR2 from the germline V gene are DFQATT and SNEGSKA (reference sequence). CDR3 length: 14 residues. V was shortened by 2 bases and J by 6 bases, with 16 bases between the two germline ends. The CDR3 nucleotides read TGCAGTGCTAGATGGCGTGATGGGACCGCTGAAGCTTTCTTT. This gives the protein CSARWRDGTAEAFF.

This clonotype occurred a few times. Just one base apart from a much larger clone, this may be a read error. The chain links TRBV12-3 or TRBV12-4 to TRBJ2-7; possible D gene TRBD2, 5 bases. This CDR3 is built from 13 residues. The DNA of the CDR3 is TGTTCCAGCAGTTTAATCCTGGCGGGCGAGCAGTACTTC. Translating it yields CSSSLILAGEQYF.

This clonotype was seen at least ten times. V is TRBV14 and J is TRBJ1-1; 7 bases match TRBD1. Germline trimming cut 4 bases from V and 5 bases from J; bases unmatched to any gene: 4. This CDR3 spans 13 amino acids. Germline-derived CDR1 and CDR2 are SGHDN and FVKESK. CDR3 nucleotides: TGTGCCAGCAGCCTAACACAGGGGACTGAAGCTTTCTTT. It translates to CASSLTQGTEAFF.

Here the CDR3 DNA reads TGTGCCAGCAGTGAGGGGCCTAGTGCGGGGAGAAATACGCAGTATTTT. Protein: CASSEGPSAGRNTQYF. The chain joins TRBV25-1 to TRBJ2-3, with a possible D match to TRBD2 (6 bases). CDR1 is MGHDK and CDR2 is SYGVNS in the germline V gene. The CDR3 spans 16 residues. V shed 3 bases and J shed 7 bases, with 20 bases lying between them.